This T cell receptor (beta chain) was obtained from a study of shared clonotypes between healthy human individuals. Study details: A couple of women and three men aged 18 to 49 served as donors. Study results and caveats: Few donors limited the genetic and exposure-history diversity represented. The researchers took only blood, and tissue repertoires probably look different.

Trimming took 9 bases from V and 2 from J, leaving 14 bases between them. CDR3 length: 14 residues. Per the germline V gene, CDR1 is ENHRY and CDR2 is SYGVKD. Terminally differentiated effector memory CD45RA+ cells were excluded from the naive CD8 cells, which were CD45RO-negative and positively selected for CCR7. Adults of Caucasian background living in Nashville, Tennessee made up all donors. TCRdb keeps only in-frame clones here, not all; method: immunoSEQ multiplex PCR. Of some 2.1 million clones listed, roughly 93% were seen once; the top ten hold less than 2%. Concerning this clone itself: Its antigen is undetermined.

This chain uses TRBV10-3 with TRBJ1-5; a possible D gene is TRBD1 (5 bases). Sequencing was carried out using naive CD8+ T cells from PBMCs. This receptor was obtained from a man younger than 35 in good health. Some clones in this sample may be carry-over from other donors' samples. The CDR3 region has the DNA TGTGCCATTTCAGATGGGGGTGGCAATCAGCCCCAGCATTTT. Encoded protein: CAISDGGGNQPQHF.